This T cell receptor (beta chain) was captured in a study of PD-1 blockade in classical Hodgkin lymphoma. Across the study: Nivolumab 3 mg/kg was given intravenously every 2 weeks. Overall study results and limits: The study found that TCR diversity rose significantly by C4D1 in CD4+ but not CD8+ cells.

Every single patient, without exception, relapsed after autologous stem cell transplantation, and brentuximab vedotin exposure varied. Profiled with immunoSEQ multiplex PCR; TCRdb holds only in-frame clones, not every one. The sample contains 30,000 to 45,000 clones, around 88% of which appear only once. About this clone itself: Its target is unknown.

CDR3 size: 13 residues. V lost 5 bases and J 5 bases, leaving 12 bases between the germline ends. CDR1 LNHDA and CDR2 SQIVND come from the germline V gene (reference sequence). The chain has TRBV19 and TRBJ1-2; D remains unclear. Source: peripheral blood mononuclear cells (PBMCs), taken before the second cycle of nivolumab. The origin of this receptor is a human donor with classical Hodgkin lymphoma. The CDR3 bases are TGTGCCAGTAGTCGGGGTGGACCTTATGGCTACACCTTC. Protein sequence: CASSRGGPYGYTF.